The clone carrying this TCR beta chain was recorded once. Documented treatment: oral pan-JAK inhibitor, 5-10 mg twice daily. This CDR3 is built from 14 residues. In germline, CDR1 is MGHDK, CDR2 SYGVNS. V dropped 5 bases and J dropped 1 base, with 10 bases sitting between them. This entry belongs to a study of CD8+ T cells in alopecia areata. Sequencing templates came from extracted RNA that was reverse transcribed into cDNA. TCRdb's table, derived via immunoSEQ multiplex PCR, lists solely in-frame clones and lacks some. This sample carries 150,000 to 200,000 clones, roughly two thirds of them seen once, and the ten largest clones take roughly 0.85%.

The receptor was isolated from a human donor with alopecia areata. Sequencing used CD4+ T cells sorted from blood, obtained at week 4, from a patient treated with tofacitinib. This chain connects TRBV25-1 to TRBJ2-3; D gene unclear. CDR3 protein: CASSPEIRTDTQYF. CDR3 sequence (DNA): TGTGCCAGCAGTCCTGAGATACGCACAGATACGCAGTATTTT.